The rows below give T cell receptor beta chains drawn from one sample of a study of shared clonotypes between healthy human individuals. The table came from immunoSEQ multiplex PCR; TCRdb's copy has only in-frame clones and leaves some out. The top ten clones hold 0.045% to 0.07% of a sample with some 580,000 clones, approximately 97% of them seen once. The sample was naive CD4+ T cells sorted from blood. The receptors shown here come from a woman aged 25-40 years in good health. Each CDR3 is given with its conserved first and last residue. The D gene is left open where the match is weak. Not all rows give a size; the values are once, few, many and, for expanded clones, a class.

v_gene: TRBV6-6; j_gene: TRBJ1-2; d_gene: .; abundance: .; CDR3nt: TGTGCCAGCAGTTCGAGCTCCCTACAGGGTAACTATGGCTACACCTTC; CDR3aa: CASSSSSLQGNYGYTF
v_gene: TRBV10-1; j_gene: TRBJ2-2; d_gene: .; abundance: .; CDR3nt: TGCGCCAGCAGTGAGTCCGGTGCCCTCGGGGAGCTGTTTTTT; CDR3aa: CASSESGALGELFF
v_gene: TRBV27; j_gene: TRBJ2-7; d_gene: TRBD2; abundance: .; CDR3nt: TGTGCCAGCAGTTTAGTCACTAGCGGTTCCTACGAGCAGTACTTC; CDR3aa: CASSLVTSGSYEQYF
v_gene: TRBV28; j_gene: TRBJ2-1; d_gene: TRBD1; abundance: .; CDR3nt: TGTGCCAGCACCTCCCCATGGGGCAGGGGGCGATCCAATGAGCAGTTCTTC; CDR3aa: CASTSPWGRGRSNEQFF
v_gene: TRBV18; j_gene: TRBJ1-4; d_gene: .; abundance: .; CDR3nt: TGTGCCAGCTCAACGGGCCTGAATGAAAAACTGTTTTTT; CDR3aa: CASSTGLNEKLFF
v_gene: TRBV27; j_gene: TRBJ1-5; d_gene: .; abundance: few; CDR3nt: TGTGCCAGCAGTTTTGAGGGGGGCAGCAATCAGCCCCAGCATTTT; CDR3aa: CASSFEGGSNQPQHF
v_gene: TRBV5-4; j_gene: TRBJ1-2; d_gene: .; abundance: .; CDR3nt: TGTGCCAGCAGCCCCTCTGGGACTGCTGGCTACACCTTC; CDR3aa: CASSPSGTAGYTF
v_gene: TRBV29-1; j_gene: TRBJ1-4; d_gene: .; abundance: .; CDR3nt: TGCAGCGGACAGGAAAATGAAAAACTGTTTTTT; CDR3aa: CSGQENEKLFF
v_gene: TRBV2; j_gene: TRBJ1-1; d_gene: .; abundance: .; CDR3nt: TGTGCCAGCAGTCAGACGACGGGGACCACTGAAGCTTTCTTT; CDR3aa: CASSQTTGTTEAFF
v_gene: TRBV18; j_gene: TRBJ1-2; d_gene: .; abundance: .; CDR3nt: TGTGCCAGCTCAACCGGGCGGGGGGACTATGGCTACACCTTC; CDR3aa: CASSTGRGDYGYTF
v_gene: TRBV4-1; j_gene: TRBJ1-1; d_gene: .; abundance: .; CDR3nt: TGCGCCAGCAGCCAATTCGGAGGAGGGAAGAACACTGAAGCTTTCTTT; CDR3aa: CASSQFGGGKNTEAFF
v_gene: TRBV2; j_gene: TRBJ2-5; d_gene: .; abundance: .; CDR3nt: TGTGCCAGCAGGGGCGGGACATCTCTGGAGACCCAGTACTTC; CDR3aa: CASRGGTSLETQYF
v_gene: TRBV29-1; j_gene: TRBJ2-5; d_gene: .; abundance: .; CDR3nt: TGCAGCGGGGCCCAGGGCGCGACCCAGTACTTC; CDR3aa: CSGAQGATQYF
v_gene: TRBV5-6; j_gene: TRBJ2-1; d_gene: .; abundance: .; CDR3nt: TGTGCCAGCAGCTTGGATTGGATGGGGGGCTACAATGAGCAGTTCTTC; CDR3aa: CASSLDWMGGYNEQFF
v_gene: TRBV7-9; j_gene: TRBJ2-5; d_gene: .; abundance: .; CDR3nt: TGTGCCAGCAGCTTATTGCAGGGTGGACTAGAGACCCAGTACTTC; CDR3aa: CASSLLQGGLETQYF
v_gene: TRBV7-9; j_gene: TRBJ1-1; d_gene: .; abundance: .; CDR3nt: TGTGCCAGCAGCTTAGAGGGGGGGTCCGCTGAAGCTTTCTTT; CDR3aa: CASSLEGGSAEAFF
v_gene: TRBV5-1; j_gene: TRBJ2-1; d_gene: .; abundance: .; CDR3nt: TGCGCCAGCAGCTTGGAGGGTGGGAGCTCCTACAATGAGCAGTTCTTC; CDR3aa: CASSLEGGSSYNEQFF
v_gene: TRBV7-3; j_gene: TRBJ2-3; d_gene: TRBD2; abundance: .; CDR3nt: TGTGCCAGCAGCTTCCGACTAGCGGGAGCCGGTGATACGCAGTATTTT; CDR3aa: CASSFRLAGAGDTQYF
v_gene: TRBV5-1; j_gene: TRBJ2-7; d_gene: TRBD1; abundance: .; CDR3nt: TGCGCCAGCAGCTTGCCTCGGGACAGTAGCTACGAGCAGTACTTC; CDR3aa: CASSLPRDSSYEQYF
v_gene: TRBV25-1; j_gene: TRBJ2-7; d_gene: .; abundance: .; CDR3nt: TGTGCCAGCAGTCGATCCGGACAGACCTACGAGCAGTACTTC; CDR3aa: CASSRSGQTYEQYF
v_gene: TRBV2; j_gene: TRBJ2-2; d_gene: .; abundance: .; CDR3nt: TGTGCCAGCAGTATGACCGGGGAGCTGTTTTTT; CDR3aa: CASSMTGELFF
v_gene: TRBV6-6; j_gene: TRBJ2-2; d_gene: TRBD1; abundance: .; CDR3nt: TGTGCCAGCAGTGCCGGGACAGGGATGACCGGGGAGCTGTTTTTT; CDR3aa: CASSAGTGMTGELFF
v_gene: TRBV18; j_gene: TRBJ1-1; d_gene: .; abundance: .; CDR3nt: TGTGCCAGCTCACCACCGACTGGTTGGACTGAAGCTTTCTTT; CDR3aa: CASSPPTGWTEAFF
v_gene: TRBV5-1; j_gene: TRBJ2-5; d_gene: .; abundance: .; CDR3nt: TGCGCCAGCAGCGCAAGGACCGGGACCGTCGTGACCCAGTACTTC; CDR3aa: CASSARTGTVVTQYF
v_gene: TRBV5-4; j_gene: TRBJ1-2; d_gene: .; abundance: .; CDR3nt: TGTGCCAGCAGCTTCTGGGATCCCAACTATGGCTACACCTTC; CDR3aa: CASSFWDPNYGYTF
v_gene: TRBV7-3; j_gene: TRBJ2-7; d_gene: .; abundance: .; CDR3nt: TGTGCCAGCAGCTTTACTTCGGACCACTACGAGCAGTACTTC; CDR3aa: CASSFTSDHYEQYF
v_gene: TRBV11-2; j_gene: TRBJ2-7; d_gene: .; abundance: .; CDR3nt: TGTGCCAGCAGCTTAGTGGGTTACGAGCAGTACTTC; CDR3aa: CASSLVGYEQYF
v_gene: TRBV19; j_gene: TRBJ2-3; d_gene: .; abundance: .; CDR3nt: TGTGCCAGTAGTATAACCCTATCCACAGATACGCAGTATTTT; CDR3aa: CASSITLSTDTQYF
v_gene: TRBV2; j_gene: TRBJ1-2; d_gene: TRBD1; abundance: few; CDR3nt: TGTGCCAGCGGACAGGGGAATGGCTACACCTTC; CDR3aa: CASGQGNGYTF
v_gene: TRBV7-6; j_gene: TRBJ1-3; d_gene: .; abundance: .; CDR3nt: TGTGCCAGCAGCTTTGGGGGACGGGATTCTGGAAACACCATATATTTT; CDR3aa: CASSFGGRDSGNTIYF
v_gene: TRBV15; j_gene: TRBJ2-1; d_gene: .; abundance: .; CDR3nt: TGTGCCACCAGCAGGGGGTACAATGAGCAGTTCTTC; CDR3aa: CATSRGYNEQFF
v_gene: TRBV5-5; j_gene: TRBJ2-7; d_gene: TRBD2; abundance: .; CDR3nt: TGTGCCAGCAGCTGGAGGTCTAGCGGGCCAGGTGACGAGCAGTACTTC; CDR3aa: CASSWRSSGPGDEQYF
v_gene: TRBV27; j_gene: TRBJ2-3; d_gene: .; abundance: .; CDR3nt: TGTGCCAGCAGTTTAGGCGGAACAGGTACGCAGTATTTT; CDR3aa: CASSLGGTGTQYF
v_gene: TRBV2; j_gene: TRBJ2-5; d_gene: TRBD1; abundance: once; CDR3nt: TGTGCCAGCAGTCGGACAGGATACCAAGAGACCCAGTACTTC; CDR3aa: CASSRTGYQETQYF
v_gene: TRBV5-1; j_gene: TRBJ2-1; d_gene: TRBD2; abundance: .; CDR3nt: TGCGCCAGCAGCTTGTTAACTAGCGGGAGGGGGTACAATGAGCAGTTCTTC; CDR3aa: CASSLLTSGRGYNEQFF
v_gene: TRBV7-9; j_gene: TRBJ1-1; d_gene: TRBD1; abundance: .; CDR3nt: TGTGCCAGCAGCTTAGGGTTTAAGACAGGGAAGTTCGACACTGAAGCTTTCTTT; CDR3aa: CASSLGFKTGKFDTEAFF
v_gene: TRBV5-1; j_gene: TRBJ2-5; d_gene: .; abundance: .; CDR3nt: TGCGCCAGCAGCTTTCGTTCAGGGACCGCGACCCAGTACTTC; CDR3aa: CASSFRSGTATQYF
v_gene: TRBV19; j_gene: TRBJ1-5; d_gene: .; abundance: .; CDR3nt: TGTGCCAGTAGTAGGAGTTTGAGCAATCAGCCCCAGCATTTT; CDR3aa: CASSRSLSNQPQHF
v_gene: TRBV29-1; j_gene: TRBJ2-1; d_gene: .; abundance: .; CDR3nt: TGCAGCGTTGTGGCGCTCTCCTACAATGAGCAGTTCTTC; CDR3aa: CSVVALSYNEQFF
v_gene: TRBV19; j_gene: TRBJ1-1; d_gene: .; abundance: .; CDR3nt: TGTGCCAGTAGTATGAGAGGACGGAACACTGAAGCTTTCTTT; CDR3aa: CASSMRGRNTEAFF
v_gene: TRBV28; j_gene: TRBJ1-5; d_gene: TRBD1; abundance: .; CDR3nt: TGTGCCAGCAGTTTCTTCGGACAGGGAGGTCAGCCCCAGCATTTT; CDR3aa: CASSFFGQGGQPQHF
v_gene: TRBV27; j_gene: TRBJ2-7; d_gene: .; abundance: .; CDR3nt: TGTGCCAGCAGATCCCTTAGCTCCTACGAGCAGTACTTC; CDR3aa: CASRSLSSYEQYF
v_gene: TRBV5-1; j_gene: TRBJ1-6; d_gene: .; abundance: .; CDR3nt: TGCGCCAGCAGCGTCTCGAGGGATAATTCACCCCTCCACTTT; CDR3aa: CASSVSRDNSPLHF
v_gene: TRBV4-1; j_gene: TRBJ2-6; d_gene: .; abundance: .; CDR3nt: TGCGCCAGCAGCCCCTATGGCCTACAGGGACCACCTGGGGCCAACGTCCTGACTTTC; CDR3aa: CASSPYGLQGPPGANVLTF
v_gene: TRBV29-1; j_gene: TRBJ2-3; d_gene: TRBD1; abundance: .; CDR3nt: TGCAGCTTGAGGACAGGTTCATCCACAGATACGCAGTATTTT; CDR3aa: CSLRTGSSTDTQYF
v_gene: TRBV5-1; j_gene: TRBJ2-1; d_gene: .; abundance: .; CDR3nt: TGCGCCAGCAGCTTGTTGGAAGGTGAATACAATGAGCAGTTCTTC; CDR3aa: CASSLLEGEYNEQFF
v_gene: TRBV20-1; j_gene: TRBJ1-2; d_gene: .; abundance: .; CDR3nt: TGCAGTGCTAAAGGGGACTATGGCTACACCTTC; CDR3aa: CSAKGDYGYTF
v_gene: TRBV10-3; j_gene: TRBJ1-5; d_gene: .; abundance: .; CDR3nt: TGTGCCATCAGTGGTGGGGCCAGCAATCAGCCCCAGCATTTT; CDR3aa: CAISGGASNQPQHF
v_gene: TRBV6-1; j_gene: TRBJ2-5; d_gene: TRBD1; abundance: .; CDR3nt: TGTGCCAGCAGACCGACAGGGGGCCGAGAGACCCAGTACTTC; CDR3aa: CASRPTGGRETQYF
v_gene: TRBV6-1; j_gene: TRBJ2-2; d_gene: .; abundance: .; CDR3nt: TGTGCCAGCAGCCTGGGGGGGCGGGACACCGGGGAGCTGTTTTTT; CDR3aa: CASSLGGRDTGELFF
v_gene: TRBV19; j_gene: TRBJ1-5; d_gene: .; abundance: .; CDR3nt: TGTGCCAGTAGTATCCAACAGCCTAGGCGTCAGCCCCAGCATTTT; CDR3aa: CASSIQQPRRQPQHF
v_gene: TRBV19; j_gene: TRBJ1-5; d_gene: .; abundance: .; CDR3nt: TGTGCCAGTAGTCTCACCACCGGGTGGGCGTATAGCAATCAGCCCCAGCATTTT; CDR3aa: CASSLTTGWAYSNQPQHF
v_gene: TRBV6-6; j_gene: TRBJ2-5; d_gene: TRBD2; abundance: .; CDR3nt: TGTGCCAGCAGTTACTCGGGGAGGGCCATGGAGACCCAGTACTTC; CDR3aa: CASSYSGRAMETQYF
v_gene: TRBV7-8; j_gene: TRBJ2-7; d_gene: TRBD2; abundance: .; CDR3nt: TGTGCCAGCAGCCCCTCGGGGGGGCTGAGCTCCTACGAGCAGTACTTC; CDR3aa: CASSPSGGLSSYEQYF
v_gene: TRBV30; j_gene: TRBJ1-4; d_gene: .; abundance: .; CDR3nt: TGTGCCTGGAGTCCCAGCTTGGGAAAACTGTTTTTT; CDR3aa: CAWSPSLGKLFF
v_gene: TRBV18; j_gene: TRBJ2-1; d_gene: .; abundance: .; CDR3nt: TGTGCCAGCTCACCGCCTTCCTACAATGAGCAGTTCTTC; CDR3aa: CASSPPSYNEQFF
v_gene: TRBV6-5; j_gene: TRBJ1-1; d_gene: .; abundance: .; CDR3nt: TGTGCCAGCAGTTCCCGGGCAGATGGTCTGGGAACTGAAGCTTTCTTT; CDR3aa: CASSSRADGLGTEAFF
v_gene: TRBV6-5; j_gene: TRBJ1-5; d_gene: .; abundance: .; CDR3nt: TGTGCCAGCCGAGGACCTAATCAGCCCCAGCATTTT; CDR3aa: CASRGPNQPQHF
v_gene: TRBV28; j_gene: TRBJ2-5; d_gene: .; abundance: .; CDR3nt: TGTGCCAGCAGTTTAGGGGAGGAGACCCAGTACTTC; CDR3aa: CASSLGEETQYF